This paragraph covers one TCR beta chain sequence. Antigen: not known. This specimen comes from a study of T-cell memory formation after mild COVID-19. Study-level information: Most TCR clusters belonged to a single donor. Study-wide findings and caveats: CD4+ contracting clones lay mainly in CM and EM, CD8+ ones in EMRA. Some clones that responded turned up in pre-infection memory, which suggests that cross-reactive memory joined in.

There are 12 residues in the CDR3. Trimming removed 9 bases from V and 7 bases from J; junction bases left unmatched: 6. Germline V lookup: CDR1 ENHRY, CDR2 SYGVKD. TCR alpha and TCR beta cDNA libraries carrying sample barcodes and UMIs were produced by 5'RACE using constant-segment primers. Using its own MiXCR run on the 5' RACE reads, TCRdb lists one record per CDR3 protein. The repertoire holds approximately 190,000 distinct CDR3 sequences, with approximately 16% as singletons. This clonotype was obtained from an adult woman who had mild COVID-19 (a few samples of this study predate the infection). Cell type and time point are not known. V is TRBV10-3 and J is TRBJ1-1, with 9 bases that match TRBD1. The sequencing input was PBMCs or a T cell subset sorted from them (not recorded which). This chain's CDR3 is CAIRGQGSEAFF. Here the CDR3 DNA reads TGTGCCATAAGGGGACAGGGCAGTGAAGCTTTCTTT.